This paragraph covers one TCR beta chain sequence. The CDR3 loop spans 14 amino acids. The germline V gene has CDR1 SNHLY and CDR2 FYNNEI. V dropped 5 bases and J dropped 0 bases, with 7 bases sitting between them. The Seattle patients, enrolled during active infection, were followed longitudinally. Per the authors' pipeline: By means of reference gene primer amplification, nucleated cell counts were estimated. Measured with immunoSEQ multiplex PCR; TCRdb has only the in-frame clones, and not every one. V, J and clone size are taken as reported in that table, and D and trimming were inferred from the DNA itself. The table shows about 220,000 clones, with 65% to 90% occurring only once. The source of the sample is a study of blood T cell repertoires in COVID-19. Overall study: Samples representing acute and convalescent COVID-19 were sourced from the United States, Italy and Spain. Sources were T cells, B-cell-depleted T cells, or PBMCs; the material itself was cDNA or gDNA.

The chain joins TRBV2 to TRBJ1-4, with D possibly matching TRBD1 (5 bases). The receptor was derived from a woman in her 70s with COVID-19, enrolled during active disease. Sequenced: peripheral blood. CDR3 amino acids: CASSWGATNEKLFF. CDR3 coding DNA: TGTGCCAGCAGTTGGGGCGCAACTAATGAAAAACTGTTTTTT.